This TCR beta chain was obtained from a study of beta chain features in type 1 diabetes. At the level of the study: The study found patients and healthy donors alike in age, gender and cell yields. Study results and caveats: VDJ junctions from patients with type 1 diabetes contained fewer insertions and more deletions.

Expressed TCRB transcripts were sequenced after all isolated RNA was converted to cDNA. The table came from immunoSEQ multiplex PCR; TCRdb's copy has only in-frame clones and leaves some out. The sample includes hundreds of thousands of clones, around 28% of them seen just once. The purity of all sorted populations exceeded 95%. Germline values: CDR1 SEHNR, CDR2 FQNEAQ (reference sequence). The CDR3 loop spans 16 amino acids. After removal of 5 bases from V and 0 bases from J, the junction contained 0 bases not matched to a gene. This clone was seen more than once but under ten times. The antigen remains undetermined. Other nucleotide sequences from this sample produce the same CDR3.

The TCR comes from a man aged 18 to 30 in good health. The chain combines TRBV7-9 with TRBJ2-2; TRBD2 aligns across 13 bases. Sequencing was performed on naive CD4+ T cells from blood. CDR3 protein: CASSGTSGTNTGELFF. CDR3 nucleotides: TGTGCCAGCAGCGGGACTAGCGGGACGAACACCGGGGAGCTGTTTTTT. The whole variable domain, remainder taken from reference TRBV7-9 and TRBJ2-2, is DTGVSQNPRHKITKRGQNVTFRCDPISEHNRLYWYRQTLGQGPEFLTYFQNEAQLEKSRLLSDRFSAERPKGSFSTLEIQRTEQGDSAMYLCASSGTSGTNTGELFFGEGSRLTVL.